This T cell receptor (beta chain) was captured by sequencing in a study of T cell changes during pregnancy in multiple sclerosis. Clones were sequenced by immunoSEQ multiplex PCR, and TCRdb holds only the in-frame ones, with some missing. The table lists roughly 90,000 clones, almost 95% of them singletons, with 2.2% in the top ten. This clone is a singleton in its sample. Sequencing was performed on peripheral blood, taken in the third trimester of pregnancy. The sequence derives from a female donor with multiple sclerosis, enrolled in a pregnancy study.

CDR3 sequence reads: CASSWRQGGYEQYF. In nucleotides, the CDR3 is TGCGCCAGCAGCTGGCGGCAGGGAGGCTACGAGCAGTACTTC. The V and J genes are TRBV5-1 and TRBJ2-7, with D maybe TRBD2 (6 bases). V was clipped by 3 bases and J by 3 bases, with 13 bases between them. There are 14 residues in the CDR3. CDR1 SGHRS and CDR2 YFSETQ come from the germline V gene.